The clone carrying this TCR beta chain was seen ten or more times. This sample stems from a study of blood T cell repertoires in COVID-19. Profiled with immunoSEQ multiplex PCR; TCRdb holds only in-frame clones, not every one. The sample includes under 250,000 clones, 85% of them seen just once. The CDR3 has 12 amino acids. With 7 bases clipped from V and 5 bases from J, the junction kept 5 bases outside the gene matches. Sequenced sample: PBMCs or T cells enriched from blood (not recorded which). This TCR was sampled from a woman aged 45-65 years with acute COVID-19. The chain uses TRBV5-3 and TRBJ1-2; 7 bases agree with TRBD1. Being an ORF, TRBV5-3 has a function that is uncertain. The CDR3 DNA reads as TGTGCCAGACAGGGGGACATATATGGCTACACCTTC. It translates to CARQGDIYGYTF.